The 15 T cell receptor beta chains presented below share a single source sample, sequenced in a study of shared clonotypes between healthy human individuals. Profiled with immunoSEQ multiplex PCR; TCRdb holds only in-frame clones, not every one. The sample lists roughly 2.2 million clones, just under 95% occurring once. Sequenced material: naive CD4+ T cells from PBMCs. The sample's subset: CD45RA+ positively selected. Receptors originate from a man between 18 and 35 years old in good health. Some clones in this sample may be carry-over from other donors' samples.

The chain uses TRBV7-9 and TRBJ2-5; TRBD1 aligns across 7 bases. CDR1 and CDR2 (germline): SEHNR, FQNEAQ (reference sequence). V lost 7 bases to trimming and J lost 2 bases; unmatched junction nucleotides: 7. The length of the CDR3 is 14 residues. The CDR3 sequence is CASTGTDAQETQYF. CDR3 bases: TGTGCCAGCACGGGGACAGACGCACAAGAGACCCAGTACTTC. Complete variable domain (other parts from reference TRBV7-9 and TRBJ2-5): DTGVSQNPRHKITKRGQNVTFRCDPISEHNRLYWYRQTLGQGPEFLTYFQNEAQLEKSRLLSDRFSAERPKGSFSTLEIQRTEQGDSAMYLCASTGTDAQETQYFGPGTRLLVL.

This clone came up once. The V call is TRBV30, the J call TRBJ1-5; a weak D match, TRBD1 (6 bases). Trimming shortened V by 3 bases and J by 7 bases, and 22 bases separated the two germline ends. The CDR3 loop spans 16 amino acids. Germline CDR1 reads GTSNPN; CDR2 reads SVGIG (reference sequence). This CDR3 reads CAWSLGGGGGMQPQHF. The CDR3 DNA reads TGTGCCTGGAGCCTTGGAGGGGGGGGCGGGATGCAGCCCCAGCATTTT.

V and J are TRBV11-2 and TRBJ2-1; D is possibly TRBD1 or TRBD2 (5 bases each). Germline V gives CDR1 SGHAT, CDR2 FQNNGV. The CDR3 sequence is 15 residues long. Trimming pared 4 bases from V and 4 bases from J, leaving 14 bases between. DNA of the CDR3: TGTGCCAGCAGCTCAGGACGGGGCAGTTACAATGAGCAGTTCTTC. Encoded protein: CASSSGRGSYNEQFF.

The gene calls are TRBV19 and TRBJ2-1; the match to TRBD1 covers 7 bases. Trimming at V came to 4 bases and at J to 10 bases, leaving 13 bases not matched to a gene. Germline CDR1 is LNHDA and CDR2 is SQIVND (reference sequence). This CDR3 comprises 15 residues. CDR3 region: CASSNRIIGTAEQFF. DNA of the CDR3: TGTGCCAGTAGTAACAGAATAATCGGGACAGCCGAGCAGTTCTTC.

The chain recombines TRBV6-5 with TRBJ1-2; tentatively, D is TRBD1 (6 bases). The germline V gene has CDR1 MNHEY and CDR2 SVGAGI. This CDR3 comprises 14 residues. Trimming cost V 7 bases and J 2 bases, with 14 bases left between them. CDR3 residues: CASKDRLTNYGYTF. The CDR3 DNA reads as TGTGCCAGCAAGGACAGATTGACGAACTATGGCTACACCTTC.

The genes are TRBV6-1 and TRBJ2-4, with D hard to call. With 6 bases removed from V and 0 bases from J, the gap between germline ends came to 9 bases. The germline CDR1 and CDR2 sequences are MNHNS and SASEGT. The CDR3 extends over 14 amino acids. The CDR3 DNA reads TGTGCCAGCAGAGACGAGCTAGCCAAAAACATTCAGTACTTC. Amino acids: CASRDELAKNIQYF.

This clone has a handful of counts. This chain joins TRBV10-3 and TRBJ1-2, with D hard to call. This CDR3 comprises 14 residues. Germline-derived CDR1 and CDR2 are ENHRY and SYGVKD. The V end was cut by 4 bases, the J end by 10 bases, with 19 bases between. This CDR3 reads CAISANPSLKVYTF. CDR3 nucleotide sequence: TGTGCCATCAGTGCTAACCCTTCCTTGAAAGTCTACACCTTC.

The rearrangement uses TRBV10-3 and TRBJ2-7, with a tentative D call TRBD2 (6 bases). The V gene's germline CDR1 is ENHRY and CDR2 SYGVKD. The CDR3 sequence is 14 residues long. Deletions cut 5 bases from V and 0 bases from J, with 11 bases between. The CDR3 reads CAISLRESSYEQYF. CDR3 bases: TGTGCCATCAGTCTCCGGGAGAGCTCCTACGAGCAGTACTTC.

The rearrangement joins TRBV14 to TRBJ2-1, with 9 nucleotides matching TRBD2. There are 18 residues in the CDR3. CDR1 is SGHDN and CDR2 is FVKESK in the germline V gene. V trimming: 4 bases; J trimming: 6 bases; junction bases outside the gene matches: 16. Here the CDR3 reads CASSRGPIAGVSPNEQFF. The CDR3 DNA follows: TGTGCCAGCAGCCGAGGACCCATAGCGGGAGTGTCTCCCAATGAGCAGTTCTTC.

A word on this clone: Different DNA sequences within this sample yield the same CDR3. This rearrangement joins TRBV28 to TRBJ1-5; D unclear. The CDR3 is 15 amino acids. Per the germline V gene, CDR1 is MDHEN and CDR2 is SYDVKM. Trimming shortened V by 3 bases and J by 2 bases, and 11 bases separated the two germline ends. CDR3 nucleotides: TGTGCCAGCAGTTTTGGGCGACGAGGCAATCAGCCCCAGCATTTT. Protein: CASSFGRRGNQPQHF.

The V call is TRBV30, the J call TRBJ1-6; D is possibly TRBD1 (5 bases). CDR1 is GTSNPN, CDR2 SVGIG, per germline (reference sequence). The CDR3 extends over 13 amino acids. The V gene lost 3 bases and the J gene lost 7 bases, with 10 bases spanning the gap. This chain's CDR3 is CAWSRARNSPLHF. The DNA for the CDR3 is TGTGCCTGGAGCAGGGCCAGAAATTCACCCCTCCACTTT.

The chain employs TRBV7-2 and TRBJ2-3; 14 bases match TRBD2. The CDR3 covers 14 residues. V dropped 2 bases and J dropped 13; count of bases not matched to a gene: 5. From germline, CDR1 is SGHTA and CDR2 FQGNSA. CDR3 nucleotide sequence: TGTGCCAGCAGCTTATTGGGACTAGCGGGAGTAGAGTATTTT. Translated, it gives CASSLLGLAGVEYF.

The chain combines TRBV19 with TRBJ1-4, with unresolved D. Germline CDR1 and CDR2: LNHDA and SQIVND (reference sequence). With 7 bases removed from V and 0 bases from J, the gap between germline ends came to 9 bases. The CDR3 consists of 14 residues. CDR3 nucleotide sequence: TGTGCCAGTAACCATCGAGCAACTAATGAAAAACTGTTTTTT. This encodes CASNHRATNEKLFF.

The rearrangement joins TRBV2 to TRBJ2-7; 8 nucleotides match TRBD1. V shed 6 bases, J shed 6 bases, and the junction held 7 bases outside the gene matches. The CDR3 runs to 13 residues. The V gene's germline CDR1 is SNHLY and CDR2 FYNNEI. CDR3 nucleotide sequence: TGTGCCAGCAGCAGGGGGCCCGAGGTCGAGCAGTACTTC. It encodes CASSRGPEVEQYF.

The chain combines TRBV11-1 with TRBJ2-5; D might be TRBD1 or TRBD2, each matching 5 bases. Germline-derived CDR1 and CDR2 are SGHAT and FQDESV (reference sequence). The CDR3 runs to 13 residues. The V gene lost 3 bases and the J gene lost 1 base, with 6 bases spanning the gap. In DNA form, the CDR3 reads TGTGCCAGCAGCTTGGGGGTCCAAGAGACCCAGTACTTC. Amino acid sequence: CASSLGVQETQYF.